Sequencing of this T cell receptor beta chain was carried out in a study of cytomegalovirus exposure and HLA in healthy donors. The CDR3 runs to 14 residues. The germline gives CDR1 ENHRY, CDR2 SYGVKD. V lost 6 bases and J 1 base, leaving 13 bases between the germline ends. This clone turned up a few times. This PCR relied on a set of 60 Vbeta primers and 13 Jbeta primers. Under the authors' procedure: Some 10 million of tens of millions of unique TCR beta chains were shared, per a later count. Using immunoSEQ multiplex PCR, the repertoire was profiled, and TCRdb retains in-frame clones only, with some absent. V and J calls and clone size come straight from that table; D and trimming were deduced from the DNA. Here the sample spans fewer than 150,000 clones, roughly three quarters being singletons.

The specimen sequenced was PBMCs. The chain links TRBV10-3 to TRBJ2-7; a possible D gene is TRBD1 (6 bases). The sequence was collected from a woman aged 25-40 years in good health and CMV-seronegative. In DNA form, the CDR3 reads TGTGCCATCAGGGTACAGGGTGGGTCCTACGAGCAGTACTTC. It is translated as CAIRVQGGSYEQYF.